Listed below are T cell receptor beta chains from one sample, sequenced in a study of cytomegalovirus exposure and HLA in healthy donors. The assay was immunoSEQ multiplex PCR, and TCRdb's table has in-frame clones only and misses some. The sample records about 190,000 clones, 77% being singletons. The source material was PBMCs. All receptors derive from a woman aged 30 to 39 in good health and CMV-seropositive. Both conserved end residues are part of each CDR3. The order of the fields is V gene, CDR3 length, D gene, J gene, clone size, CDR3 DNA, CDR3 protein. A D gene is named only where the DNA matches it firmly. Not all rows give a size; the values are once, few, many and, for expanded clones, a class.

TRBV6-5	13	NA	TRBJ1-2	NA	TGTGCCAGCAGTTACTCGGGGGGACGGGGCTACACCTTC	CASSYSGGRGYTF
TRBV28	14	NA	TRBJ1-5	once	TGTGCCACCGGAGGGAGGGAGGAATATCAGCCCCAGCATTTT	CATGGREEYQPQHF
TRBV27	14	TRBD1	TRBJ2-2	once	TGTGCCAGCACCCAGGACAGGTATACCGGGGAGCTGTTTTTT	CASTQDRYTGELFF
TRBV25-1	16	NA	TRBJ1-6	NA	TGTGCCAGCAGTGGCAGACAGAGCTCCTATAATTCACCCCTCCACTTT	CASSGRQSSYNSPLHF
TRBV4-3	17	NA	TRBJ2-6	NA	TGCGCCAGCAGCCAAGGAATAACAGGGTCTGGGGCCAACGTCCTGACTTTC	CASSQGITGSGANVLTF
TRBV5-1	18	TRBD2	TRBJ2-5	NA	TGCGCCAGCAGCTTGGTCCCGGGGGGTGCCACCATCCAAGAGACCCAGTACTTC	CASSLVPGGATIQETQYF
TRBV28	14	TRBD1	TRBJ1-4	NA	TGTGCCAGCAGAAAGCAGGGGGGTAATGAAAAACTGTTTTTT	CASRKQGGNEKLFF
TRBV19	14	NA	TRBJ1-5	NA	TGTGCCAGCAGTATATTTGGCGGTGAGTCGCCCCAGCATTTT	CASSIFGGESPQHF
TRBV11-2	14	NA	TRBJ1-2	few	TGTGCCAGCAGCTTAGATCCAGATTACTATGGCTACACCTTC	CASSLDPDYYGYTF
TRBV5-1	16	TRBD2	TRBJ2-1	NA	TGCGCCAGCAGCTTGGAGGGACTAGCGGGGGGGGATGAGCAGTTCTTC	CASSLEGLAGGDEQFF
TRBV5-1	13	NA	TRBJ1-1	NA	TGCGCCAGCAGCTTGGGTAGGAACACTGAAGCTTTCTTT	CASSLGRNTEAFF
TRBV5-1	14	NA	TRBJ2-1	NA	TGCGCCAGCAGGGGTGGGAGCTCCTACAATGAGCAGTTCTTC	CASRGGSSYNEQFF
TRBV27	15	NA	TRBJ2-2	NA	TGTGCCAGCAGTGACTATCTAGCGCCCACCGGGGAGCTGTTTTTT	CASSDYLAPTGELFF
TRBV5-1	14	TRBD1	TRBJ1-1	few	TGCGCCAGCAGTCAGGGGGCGGAGGGCACTGAAGCTTTCTTT	CASSQGAEGTEAFF
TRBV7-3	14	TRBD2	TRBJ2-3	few	TGTGCCAGCAGCCTAGGACTAGGTACAGATACGCAGTATTTT	CASSLGLGTDTQYF